This entry concerns a single TCR beta chain. The sample is drawn from a study of blood T cell repertoires in COVID-19. How the authors handled the data: Estimation of nucleated cell counts was performed using reference gene primer amplification. Assay used: immunoSEQ multiplex PCR; TCRdb lists only in-frame clones, some missing. The DNA gave D and trimming, while V, J and clone size come from that table. The table includes about 200,000 clones, roughly 88% detected once. Patients at the Seattle site were enrolled during active infection and followed longitudinally. Trimming pared 4 bases from V and 9 bases from J, leaving 13 bases between. Germline values: CDR1 MDHEN, CDR2 SYDVKM. The CDR3 sequence is 13 residues long.

This TCR derives from a middle-aged man with COVID-19, enrolled during active disease. The chain employs TRBV28 and TRBJ1-5; D gene uncertain. The sequencing sample was made of peripheral blood. The CDR3 nucleotides read TGTGCCAGCAGTTCCACCCAGTTTGGGCCCCAGCATTTT. Its protein is CASSSTQFGPQHF.